This T cell receptor (beta chain) emerged from a study of molecular identifiers for immune sequencing clone quantification. Study findings and constraints: Sizes of highly expanded clones could be underestimated through identical TCRs sharing a barcode.

Germline CDR1 is SEHNR and CDR2 is FQNEAQ (reference sequence). There are 15 residues in the CDR3. Methods described previously were used for bulk TCR libraries, and listed TCR primers were applied. TCRdb reprocessed the PCR reads via MiXCR and lists one record per CDR3 protein. This table has about half a million distinct CDR3 sequences, 20% to 25% appearing once. Concerning this clonotype: Its antigen is unidentified. A much more abundant neighbour one base away suggests this may be a read error.

The material sequenced was naive CD8+ T cells from blood, with Jurkat cell RNA spiked in. Subset given: FACS-sorted CD8+CD4-CCR7+CD45RA+ naive T cells. This TCR was recovered from a human donor in good health. Some libraries in this study had Jurkat cell RNA spiked in. The chain is built from TRBV7-9 and TRBJ2-2; 8 bases fit TRBD1. The CDR3 here is CASRSGTGRTGELVF. The CDR3 DNA reads TGTGCCAGCAGATCCGGGACAGGCCGGACCGGGGAGCTGGTTTTT.